The 10 T cell receptor beta chains presented below share a single source sample, sequenced in a study of beta chain features in type 1 diabetes. Every bit of the isolated RNA underwent reverse transcription, so sequencing read expressed TCRB transcripts. The protocol was immunoSEQ multiplex PCR, while the TCRdb copy is restricted to in-frame clones and leaves out a portion. The sample holds around 260,000 clones, 20% seen once. Findings and caveats of the study: All four CD4+ subsets from Type 1 diabetes patients carried moderately but significantly shorter TCRB CDR3s.

These receptors' targets are unknown. The sample consisted of naive CD4+ T cells from blood. The receptors here all came from a woman between 40 and 50 years old with type 1 diabetes.

The genes are TRBV5-1 and TRBJ2-1, with TRBD2 identical over 7 bases. Looked up from germline, CDR1 is SGHRS and CDR2 is YFSETQ. CDR3 size: 15 residues. J lost 6 bases, V lost 0 bases, and 6 bases had no gene match. In DNA form, the CDR3 reads TGCGCCAGCAGCTTGGGAGCGGGGTTAACCAATGAGCAGTTCTTC. Its translation: CASSLGAGLTNEQFF.

The J gene is TRBJ2-7, the V gene TRBV4-2; D not certain. The germline V and J ends were trimmed by 1 base and 0 bases, with 10 bases remaining between them. The CDR3 sequence is 15 residues long. In germline, CDR1 is LGHNA, CDR2 YNFKEQ. CDR3: CASSQAGGSSYEQYF. Here the CDR3 DNA reads TGTGCCAGCAGCCAAGCAGGTGGCAGCTCCTACGAGCAGTACTTC.

The chain employs TRBV7-9 and TRBJ2-3; D may be TRBD2 (5 bases). Trimming cost V 8 bases and J 3 bases, with 12 bases left between them. CDR1 SEHNR and CDR2 FQNEAQ come from the germline V gene (reference sequence). This CDR3 has 13 amino acids. The CDR3 DNA reads TGTGCCAGCGGTCGGTGGGAGACAGATACGCAGTATTTT. Protein sequence: CASGRWETDTQYF.

The chain carries TRBV29-1 and TRBJ2-7, with TRBD1 matching 7 bases. Trimming took 3 bases from V and 0 from J; bases not matched to a gene: 2. Per germline, CDR1 SQVTM and CDR2 ANQGSEA. The CDR3 extends over 13 amino acids. Here the CDR3 reads CSVDPGGSYEQYF. The CDR3 DNA sequence: TGCAGCGTTGATCCAGGGGGCTCCTACGAGCAGTACTTC.

This clone was counted only a few times. The CDR3 bases are TGCGCCAGCAGCTTGGGGCAGGGGGAAGAGACCCAGTACTTC. It encodes CASSLGQGEETQYF. This rearrangement joins TRBV5-1 to TRBJ2-5; 7 positions match TRBD1. Per the germline V gene, CDR1 is SGHRS and CDR2 is YFSETQ. The CDR3 totals 14 residues. V shed 0 bases, J shed 3 bases, and the junction held 2 bases outside the gene matches.

This clone showed up just a few times. This chain uses TRBV5-1 with TRBJ2-1; TRBD2 matches 9 bases. Losses at the gene ends were 3 bases for V and 6 bases for J; bases not matched to a gene: 4. The CDR3 is 14 residues long. Germline V gene lookup returns CDR1 SGHRS and CDR2 YFSETQ. The CDR3 nucleotides are TGCGCCAGCAGCTCTGGACTAGCGATCAATGAGCAGTTCTTC. This sequence encodes CASSSGLAINEQFF.

The CDR3 region is CASSPLAGVVNEQFF. CDR3 DNA: TGTGCCAGCAGCCCTCTAGCGGGAGTTGTAAATGAGCAGTTCTTC. This sequence joins TRBV7-2 and TRBJ2-1; 10 bases fit TRBD2. The CDR3 runs 15 residues. Germline values: CDR1 SGHTA, CDR2 FQGNSA. Trimming removed 5 bases from V and 7 bases from J; junction bases left unmatched: 8.

This clone was picked up a small number of times. The V call is TRBV4-3, the J call TRBJ1-1; D gene unclear. Germline CDR1 LGHNA, CDR2 YSLEER. V lost 3 bases and J 0 bases, leaving 11 bases between the germline ends. The CDR3 is 15 amino acids. In DNA, the CDR3 is TGCGCCAGCAGCCAGAGAAGAACCTTGAACACTGAAGCTTTCTTT. Translation: CASSQRRTLNTEAFF.

This clone came up a few times. The chain carries TRBV23-1 and TRBJ2-7; 8 nucleotides match TRBD2. TRBV23-1 is an ORF, with its function uncertain. The trim removed 2 bases at V and 3 bases at J, leaving 18 bases unmatched. This CDR3 region has 19 residues. The CDR3 DNA sequence: TGCGCCAGCAGTCAAGGTCCCCTAGCGGGTCCTCCACCTCACTACGAGCAGTACTTC. Its translation: CASSQGPLAGPPPHYEQYF.

This clone was counted between two and nine times. In DNA form, the CDR3 reads TGTGCCAGCACCCAGACTAGCGGGAGGGCCAATGAGCAGTTCTTC. Translated: CASTQTSGRANEQFF. The J gene is TRBJ2-1, the V gene TRBV9, with 14 bases fitting TRBD2. The germline V gene encodes CDR1 SGDLS and CDR2 YYNGEE. The V gene end was trimmed by 6 bases and the J gene end by 6 bases; junction bases not matched to a gene: 5. This CDR3 is 15 amino acids long.